This T cell receptor (beta chain) was obtained from a study of blood T cell repertoires in COVID-19. This CDR3 region has 15 residues. Germline V gene lookup returns CDR1 SGHRS and CDR2 YFSETQ. The V gene end was trimmed by 3 bases and the J gene end by 2 bases; junction bases not matched to a gene: 2. The assay was immunoSEQ multiplex PCR, and TCRdb's table has in-frame clones only and misses some. The sample includes about 200,000 clones, 84% of them seen just once. Sequenced material: peripheral blood. The TCR comes from a woman aged 45-60 years with active or convalescent COVID-19. The V gene is TRBV5-1, the J gene TRBJ1-3; TRBD1 agrees at 10 bases. DNA for the CDR3: TGCGCCAGCAGCTACGGGACAGGGGCTGGAAACACCATATATTTT. Residues: CASSYGTGAGNTIYF. Supplemented by reference TRBV5-1 and TRBJ1-3, the full variable domain reads KAGVTQTPRYLIKTRGQQVTLSCSPISGHRSVSWYQQTPGQGLQFLFEYFSETQRNKGNFPGRFSGRQFSNSRSEMNVSTLELGDSALYLCASSYGTGAGNTIYFGEGSWLTVV.